Below, 11 T cell receptor beta chains from the same sample are listed, as sequenced in a study of Graves' ophthalmopathy and Graves' hyperthyroidism. TCR beta CDR3 amplification used RNA transcripts. In the first round, RT-PCR was carried out with HTBI primers, and a multiplex PCR formed the second round. MiXCR, run by TCRdb on the multiplex PCR reads, gives a single entry per CDR3 protein. The table lists more than 550,000 distinct CDR3 sequences, under 50% of them singletons. Sequencing input: peripheral blood. The receptors come from an adult man with Graves' ophthalmopathy.

V usage is TRBV4-1 and J usage is TRBJ2-7; 8 bases fit TRBD2. The CDR3 covers 13 residues. V shed 0 bases, J shed 7 bases, and the junction held 2 bases outside the gene matches. Germline loops: CDR1 MGHRA, CDR2 YSYEKL. The CDR3 spells CASSQEPSGEQYF. Written as DNA, the CDR3 is TGCGCCAGCAGCCAAGAACCTAGCGGGGAGCAGTACTTC.

The chain recombines TRBV3-1 with TRBJ1-1; D perhaps matches TRBD1 (5 bases). CDR3 size: 15 residues. CDR1 and CDR2 from the germline V gene are LGHDT and YNNKEL (reference sequence). V lost 4 bases, J lost 6 bases, and 18 bases lay in between. CDR3 sequence: CASSRKSTVRAEAFF. In DNA, the CDR3 is TGTGCCAGCAGCCGGAAATCGACAGTGCGGGCTGAAGCTTTCTTT.

This clonotype was seen ten or more times. The chain employs TRBV29-1 and TRBJ1-1; 7 nucleotides agree with TRBD1. V was pared by 3 bases and J by 5 bases, with 12 bases of the junction left unmatched. The CDR3 spans 15 residues. Looked up from germline, CDR1 is SQVTM and CDR2 is ANQGSEA. The CDR3 DNA sequence: TGCAGCGTTGACTCTCCCGACAGGGCCCGGACTGAAGCTTTCTTT. Protein: CSVDSPDRARTEAFF. Combining the CDR3 with reference TRBV29-1 and TRBJ1-1 gives the whole variable domain SAVISQKPSRDICQRGTSLTIQCQVDSQVTMMFWYRQQPGQSLTLIATANQGSEATYESGFVIDKFPISRPNLTFSTLTVSNMSPEDSSIYLCSVDSPDRARTEAFFGQGTRLTVV.

This chain links TRBV2 with TRBJ1-4; D is possibly TRBD1 (6 bases). This CDR3 region has 16 residues. V dropped 4 bases and J dropped 3 bases, with 15 bases sitting between them. Germline-derived CDR1 and CDR2 are SNHLY and FYNNEI. The CDR3 loop is CASSAEQGLPNEKLFF. The DNA for the CDR3 is TGTGCCAGCAGTGCCGAACAGGGATTACCTAATGAAAAACTGTTTTTT.

This clonotype was observed a few times. The chain has TRBV20-1 and TRBJ2-7; TRBD2 agrees at 8 bases. This CDR3 is built from 19 residues. Losses at the gene ends were 6 bases for V and 5 bases for J; bases not matched to a gene: 27. Per germline, CDR1 DFQATT and CDR2 SNEGSKA (reference sequence). CDR3: CSAKTGTIVGAGGNHEQYF. The DNA of the CDR3 is TGCAGTGCCAAGACCGGGACAATCGTTGGCGCGGGAGGTAACCACGAGCAGTACTTC.

This clonotype was detected only once. Here the CDR3 omits its conserved ending phenylalanine or tryptophan, so a read error is the likely source. This sequence joins TRBV10-1 and TRBJ1-2; a weak D match, TRBD1 (5 bases). The CDR3 extends over 20 amino acids. Germline CDR1 is WNHNN and CDR2 is SYGVQD (reference sequence). The CDR3 region has the DNA TGCGCCTGCAGCCCCCCTAAAAACCCAGGGAATGGCTATACAGGATATGGCTACACCCTC. It codes for CACSPPKNPGNGYTGYGYTL.

In this sample, this clonotype turned up a few times. This chain links TRBV20-1 with TRBJ2-5; a possible D gene is TRBD2 (7 bases). Germline assignment: CDR1 DFQATT and CDR2 SNEGSKA (reference sequence). The CDR3 is 13 residues long. The V and J ends lost 3 bases and 5 bases respectively, with 13 bases between them. The CDR3 DNA is TGCAGTGCTAGCTCTAGGGGGGGGGAGACCCAGTACTTC. Its translation: CSASSRGGETQYF.

The chain couples TRBV24-1 to TRBJ2-5, with 9 bases lining up with TRBD1. The end of the DNA aligns better with TRBJ2-1, so the J call may be wrong. CDR1 KGHDR and CDR2 SFDVKD come from the germline V gene. This CDR3 is built from 14 residues. For the CDR3, the DNA is TGTGCCACCAGTGTCAGGGGACAGGGCAATGAGCAGTTCTTC. Translation gives CATSVRGQGNEQFF.

This chain joins TRBV10-3 and TRBJ1-3, with D tentatively TRBD1 (5 bases). Germline V gene data show CDR1 as ENHRY and CDR2 as SYGVKD. The length of the CDR3 is 12 residues. The V and J ends lost 0 bases and 8 bases respectively, with 5 bases between them. The CDR3 region has the DNA TGTGCCATCAGTGAGTCGGGGGACACCATATATTTT. It yields the protein CAISESGDTIYF.

The chain uses TRBV10-3 and TRBJ1-1; maybe TRBD1 (5 bases). This CDR3 is 13 amino acids long. Deletions cut 1 base from V and 6 bases from J, with 9 bases between. Germline CDR1 reads ENHRY; CDR2 reads SYGVKD. This chain's CDR3 is CAISEWGGSEAFF. CDR3 in DNA: TGTGCCATCAGTGAGTGGGGCGGCTCTGAAGCTTTCTTT.

The gene calls are TRBV7-3 and TRBJ2-5; 9 bases are a match to TRBD1. Germline CDR1 reads SGHTA; CDR2 reads FQGTGA. The CDR3 length is 16 residues. V lost 5 bases and J lost 5; bases outside the gene matches: 12. The CDR3 region is CASSLLTGGYSETQYF. CDR3 nucleotides: TGTGCCAGCAGCCTATTGACAGGGGGTTATTCCGAGACCCAGTACTTC.